This T cell receptor beta chain was found in a study of T cell responses to AZD1222 COVID-19 vaccine. Across the whole study: Samples with a second dose at about 4 or about 12 weeks were pooled together.

Study conclusions and caveats: It was only after the peak T cell response that any repertoires were sampled. An increase in Spike-specific TCR breadth and depth was observed after two AZD1222 doses. White British people made up most donors, females outnumbered males, and clonal diversity was possibly underestimated.

As concerns this clone: Its target is unknown.

The V end was cut by 3 bases, the J end by 4 bases, with 15 bases between. This CDR3 is 15 amino acids long. CDR1 and CDR2 from the germline V gene are LNHNV and YYDKDF (reference sequence). Clones were read by immunoSEQ multiplex PCR, and TCRdb kept only the in-frame ones, dropping some. The data hold 93,000 or so clones, with 80% to 90% observed a single time. The sample here was peripheral blood, taken on day 0 of AZD1222 vaccination. This receptor was taken from an adult in good health. The chain employs TRBV15 and TRBJ1-2; weak D call: TRBD1 (6 bases). In nucleotides, the CDR3 is TGTGCCACCAGCAGCCCGTCAGGGGCCTCCTATGGCTACACCTTC. It codes for CATSSPSGASYGYTF. Combining the CDR3 with reference TRBV15 and TRBJ1-2 gives the whole variable domain DAMVIQNPRYQVTQFGKPVTLSCSQTLNHNVMYWYQQKSSQAPKLLFHYYDKDFNNEADTPDNFQSRRPNTSFCFLDIRSPGLGDTAMYLCATSSPSGASYGYTFGSGTRLTVV.